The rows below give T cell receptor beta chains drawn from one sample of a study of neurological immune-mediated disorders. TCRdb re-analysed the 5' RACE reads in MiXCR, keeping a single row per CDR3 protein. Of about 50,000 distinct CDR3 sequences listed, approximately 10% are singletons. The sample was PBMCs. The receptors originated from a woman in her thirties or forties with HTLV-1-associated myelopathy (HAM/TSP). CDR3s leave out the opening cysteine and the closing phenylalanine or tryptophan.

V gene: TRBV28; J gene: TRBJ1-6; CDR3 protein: ASRGRQGPGPPLH
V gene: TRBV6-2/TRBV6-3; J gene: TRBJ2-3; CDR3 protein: ASNYGLRGGLTDTQY
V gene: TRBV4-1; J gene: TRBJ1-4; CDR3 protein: ANSQDVAGSNEKLF
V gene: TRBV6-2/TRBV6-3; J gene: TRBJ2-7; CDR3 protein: ASSYSGSLEQY
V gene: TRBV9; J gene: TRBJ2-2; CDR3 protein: ASSVVETPRVTGELF
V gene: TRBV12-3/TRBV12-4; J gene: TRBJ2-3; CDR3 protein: ASSFSALTDTQY
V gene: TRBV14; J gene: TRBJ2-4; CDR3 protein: ASSQTEWDIQY
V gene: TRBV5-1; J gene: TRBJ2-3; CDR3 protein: ASSTLKRGETDTQY
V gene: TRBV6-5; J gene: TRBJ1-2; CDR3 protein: ASNYGAAGGYGYT
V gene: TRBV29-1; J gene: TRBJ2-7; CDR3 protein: SVVKVDEQY
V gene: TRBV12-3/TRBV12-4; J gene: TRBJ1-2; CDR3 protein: ASSRTGHNYGYT